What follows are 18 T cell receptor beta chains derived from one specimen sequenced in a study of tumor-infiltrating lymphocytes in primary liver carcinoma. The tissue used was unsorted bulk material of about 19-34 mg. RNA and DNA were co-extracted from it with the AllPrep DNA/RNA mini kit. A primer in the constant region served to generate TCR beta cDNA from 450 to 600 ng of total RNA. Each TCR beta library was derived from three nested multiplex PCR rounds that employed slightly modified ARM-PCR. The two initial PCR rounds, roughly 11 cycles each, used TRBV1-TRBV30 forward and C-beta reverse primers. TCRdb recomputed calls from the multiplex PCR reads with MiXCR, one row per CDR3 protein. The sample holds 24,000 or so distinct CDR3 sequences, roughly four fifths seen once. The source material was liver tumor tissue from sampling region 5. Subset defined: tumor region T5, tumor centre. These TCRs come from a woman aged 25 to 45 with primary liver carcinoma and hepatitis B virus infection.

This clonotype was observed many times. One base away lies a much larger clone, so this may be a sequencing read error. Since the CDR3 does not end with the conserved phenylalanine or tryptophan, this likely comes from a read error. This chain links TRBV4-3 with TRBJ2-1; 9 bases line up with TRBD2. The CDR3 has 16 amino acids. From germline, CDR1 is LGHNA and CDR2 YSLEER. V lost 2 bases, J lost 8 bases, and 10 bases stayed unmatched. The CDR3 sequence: CASSQNVAGARDEQFS. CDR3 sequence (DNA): TGCGCCAGCAGCCAAAACGTAGCGGGAGCCAGAGATGAGCAGTTCTCC.

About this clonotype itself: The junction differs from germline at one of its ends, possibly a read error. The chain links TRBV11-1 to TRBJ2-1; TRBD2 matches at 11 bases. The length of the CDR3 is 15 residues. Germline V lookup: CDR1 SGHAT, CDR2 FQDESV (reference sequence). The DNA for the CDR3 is TGTGCAAGCAGGACCGGGACTAGCGGTTACAGAGAGCAGTTCTTC. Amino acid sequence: CASRTGTSGYREQFF.

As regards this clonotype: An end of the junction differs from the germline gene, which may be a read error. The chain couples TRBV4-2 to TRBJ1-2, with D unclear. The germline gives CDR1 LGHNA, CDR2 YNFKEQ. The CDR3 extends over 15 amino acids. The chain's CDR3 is CASGQEMQGYYGYTF. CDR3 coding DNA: TGTGCCAGCGGCCAAGAGATGCAAGGGTACTATGGCTACACCTTC.

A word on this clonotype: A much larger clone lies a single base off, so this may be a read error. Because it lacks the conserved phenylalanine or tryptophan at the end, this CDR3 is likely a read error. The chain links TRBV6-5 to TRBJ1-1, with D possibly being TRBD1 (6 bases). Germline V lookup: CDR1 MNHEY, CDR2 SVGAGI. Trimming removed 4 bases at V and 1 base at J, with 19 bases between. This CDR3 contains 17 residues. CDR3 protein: CASSCSGDNGWNTEAFL. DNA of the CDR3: TGTGCCAGCAGTTGCTCAGGGGACAACGGGTGGAACACTGAAGCTTTCCTT.

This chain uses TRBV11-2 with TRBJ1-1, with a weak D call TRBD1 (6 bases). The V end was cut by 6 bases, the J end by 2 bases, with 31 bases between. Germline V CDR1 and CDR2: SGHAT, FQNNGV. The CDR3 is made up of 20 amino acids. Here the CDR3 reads CASSARDKGRKKWSNTEAFF. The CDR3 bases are TGTGCCAGCAGTGCTCGGGACAAGGGGCGCAAGAAGTGGAGTAACACTGAAGCTTTCTTT.

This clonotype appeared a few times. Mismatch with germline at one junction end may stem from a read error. This chain's CDR3 is CASSQESSTGYNEHSF. The CDR3 region has the DNA TGCGCCAGCAGTCAAGAGTCATCGACAGGATACAATGAGCACTCCTTC. V and J are TRBV4-1 and TRBJ2-1; TRBD1 is a possible D gene (6 bases). The CDR3 runs 16 residues. The germline V gene has CDR1 MGHRA and CDR2 YSYEKL.

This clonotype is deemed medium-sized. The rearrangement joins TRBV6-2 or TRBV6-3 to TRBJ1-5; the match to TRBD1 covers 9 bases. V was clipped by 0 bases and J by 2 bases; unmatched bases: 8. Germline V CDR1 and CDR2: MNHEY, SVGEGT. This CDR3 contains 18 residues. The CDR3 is CASSYSGQGNPGNQPQHF. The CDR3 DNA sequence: TGTGCCAGCAGTTACTCAGGACAGGGGAATCCGGGCAATCAGCCCCAGCATTTT.

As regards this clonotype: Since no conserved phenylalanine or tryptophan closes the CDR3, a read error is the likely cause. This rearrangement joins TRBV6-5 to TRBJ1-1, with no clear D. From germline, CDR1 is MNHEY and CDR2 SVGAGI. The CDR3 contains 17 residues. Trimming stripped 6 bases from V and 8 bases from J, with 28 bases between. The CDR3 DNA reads TGTGCCAGCAGGGCTCTAAGAGGGCCCGACCGTCTCGCCGAAGCTTTCCTT. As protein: CASRALRGPDRLAEAFL.

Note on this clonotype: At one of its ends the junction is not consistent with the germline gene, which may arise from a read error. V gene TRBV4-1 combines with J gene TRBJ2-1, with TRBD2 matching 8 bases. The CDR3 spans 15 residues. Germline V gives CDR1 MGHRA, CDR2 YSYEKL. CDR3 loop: CASSLSGGPGNEQSF. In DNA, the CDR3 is TGCGCCAGCAGCTTATCGGGAGGGCCGGGGAATGAGCAATCCTTC.

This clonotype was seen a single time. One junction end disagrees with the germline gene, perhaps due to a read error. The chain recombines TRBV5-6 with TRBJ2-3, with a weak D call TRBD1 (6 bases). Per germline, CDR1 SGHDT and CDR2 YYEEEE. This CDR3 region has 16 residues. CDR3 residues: CAGSWTGTMGTDTRYF. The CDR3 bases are TGTGCCGGCAGCTGGACCGGGACAATGGGCACAGATACGCGGTATTTT.

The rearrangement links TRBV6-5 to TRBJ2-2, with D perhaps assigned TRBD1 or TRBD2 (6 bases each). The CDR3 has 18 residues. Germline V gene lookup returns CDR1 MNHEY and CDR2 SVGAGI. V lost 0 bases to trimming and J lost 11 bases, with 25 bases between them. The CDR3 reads CASSYSPGVGSGVGELFF. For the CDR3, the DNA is TGTGCCAGCAGTTACTCCCCAGGGGTCGGGAGCGGCGTCGGTGAGCTGTTTTTT.

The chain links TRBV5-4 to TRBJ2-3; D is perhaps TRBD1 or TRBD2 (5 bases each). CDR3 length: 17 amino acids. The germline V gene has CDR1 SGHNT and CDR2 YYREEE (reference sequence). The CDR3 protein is CASSVDGHPPLTDTQYF. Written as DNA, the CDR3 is TGTGCAAGTAGCGTAGACGGACACCCTCCACTCACAGATACGCAGTATTTT.

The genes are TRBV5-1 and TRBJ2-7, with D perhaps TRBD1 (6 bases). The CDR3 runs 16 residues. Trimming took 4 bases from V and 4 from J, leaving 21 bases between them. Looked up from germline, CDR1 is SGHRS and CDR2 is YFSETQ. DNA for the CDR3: TGCGCCAGCAGCCTGGGACACAGGAATTCTCAGTACGAGCAGTACTTC. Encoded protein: CASSLGHRNSQYEQYF.

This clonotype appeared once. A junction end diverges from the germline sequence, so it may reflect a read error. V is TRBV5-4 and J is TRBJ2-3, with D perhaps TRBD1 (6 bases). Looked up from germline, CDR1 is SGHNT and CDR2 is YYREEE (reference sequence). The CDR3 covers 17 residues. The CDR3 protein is CASSVDGQPPPTDMQYF. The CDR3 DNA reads TGTGCCAGCAGCGTAGATGGACAGCCTCCACCCACAGATATGCAGTATTTT.

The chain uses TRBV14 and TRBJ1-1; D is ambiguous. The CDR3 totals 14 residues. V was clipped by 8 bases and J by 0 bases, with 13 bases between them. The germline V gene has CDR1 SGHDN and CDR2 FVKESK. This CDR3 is CASGPPGLNTEAFF. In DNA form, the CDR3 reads TGTGCCAGCGGCCCCCCCGGCCTGAACACTGAAGCTTTCTTT.

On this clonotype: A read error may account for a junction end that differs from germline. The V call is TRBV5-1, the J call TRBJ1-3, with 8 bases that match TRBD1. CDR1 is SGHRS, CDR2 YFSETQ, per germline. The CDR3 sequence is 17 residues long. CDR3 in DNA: TGCGCCTGCAGCCAACGGGGACAGGCGAATGCTGGAAACACCATATATTTT. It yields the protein CACSQRGQANAGNTIYF.

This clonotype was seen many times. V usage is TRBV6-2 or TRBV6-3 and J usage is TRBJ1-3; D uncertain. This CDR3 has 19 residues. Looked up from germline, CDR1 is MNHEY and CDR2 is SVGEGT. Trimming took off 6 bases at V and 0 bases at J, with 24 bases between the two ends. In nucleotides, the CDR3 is TGTGCCAGCAGCACCGTTCCTTGGACGTTTCCGGGCTCTGGAAACACCATATATTTT. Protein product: CASSTVPWTFPGSGNTIYF.

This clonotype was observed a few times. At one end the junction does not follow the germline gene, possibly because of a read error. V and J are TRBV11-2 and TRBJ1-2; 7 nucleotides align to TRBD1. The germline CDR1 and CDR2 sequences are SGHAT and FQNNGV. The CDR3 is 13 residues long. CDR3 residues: CASTQGGRGGYTF. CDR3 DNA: TGTGCCAGCACTCAGGGGGGGCGTGGAGGCTACACATTC. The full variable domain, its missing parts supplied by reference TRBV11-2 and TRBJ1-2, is EAGVAQSPRYKIIEKRQSVAFWCNPISGHATLYWYQQILGQGPKLLIQFQNNGVVDDSQLPKDRFSAERLKGVDSTLKIQPAKLEDSAVYLCASTQGGRGGYTFGSGTRLTVV.